Shown below are 22 T cell receptor beta chains from a single sample sequenced in a study of cytomegalovirus exposure and HLA in healthy donors. PCR amplification relied on 60 Vbeta primers (plus 13 Jbeta primers). Sequencing used immunoSEQ multiplex PCR; TCRdb keeps in-frame clones, though not all of them. This sample has about 140,000 clones, with 76% found just once. Material: PBMCs. Receptors were obtained from a man in his forties in good health and CMV-seronegative.

V gene TRBV11-2 combines with J gene TRBJ2-5; D not resolved. The DNA end favors TRBJ2-7, so the J call may be wrong. CDR1 and CDR2 from the germline V gene are SGHAT and FQNNGV. The CDR3 totals 12 residues. CDR3 loop: CASSLGIYEQYF. CDR3 nucleotide sequence: TGTGCCAGCAGCTTAGGAATTTACGAGCAGTACTTC.

The chain links TRBV28 to TRBJ2-2, with D unresolved. The germline V gene has CDR1 MDHEN and CDR2 SYDVKM. V lost 7 bases to trimming and J lost 6 bases, with 15 bases between them. This CDR3 has 14 residues. CDR3 DNA: TGTGCCAGCAATGCCCCACCGGTCCCCGGGGAGCTGTTTTTT. Translating gives CASNAPPVPGELFF.

V and J are TRBV4-1 and TRBJ2-5, with 8 bases fitting TRBD2. This CDR3 region has 16 residues. The junction had 8 bases not matched to a gene; V was cut back by 0 bases and J by 5 bases. The V gene's germline CDR1 is MGHRA and CDR2 YSYEKL. Here the CDR3 DNA reads TGCGCCAGCAGCCAAGATCGAGCGGGAGTTCATGAGACCCAGTACTTC. Translated, it gives CASSQDRAGVHETQYF.

The chain is built from TRBV4-1 and TRBJ2-3, with 9 bases fitting TRBD2. CDR1 is MGHRA, CDR2 YSYEKL, per germline. The V and J ends lost 1 base and 3 bases, in that order; junction bases with no gene match: 11. The CDR3 is 18 residues long. The CDR3, as DNA: TGCGCCAGCAGCCAAGTGGTCGTGGCGGGAGGGCCAACAGATACGCAGTATTTT. It translates to CASSQVVVAGGPTDTQYF.

This chain connects TRBV29-1 to TRBJ1-2; D might be TRBD1 (6 bases). In germline, CDR1 is SQVTM, CDR2 ANQGSEA. CDR3 length equals 14 residues. Trimming took 7 bases from V and 2 from J, leaving 17 bases between them. CDR3 amino acids: CSATTTGTNYGYTF. The CDR3 nucleotides read TGCAGCGCGACGACTACAGGGACCAACTATGGCTACACCTTC.

This chain joins TRBV28 and TRBJ2-1, with 7 nucleotides matching TRBD2. In germline, CDR1 is MDHEN, CDR2 SYDVKM. The J segment lost 4 bases and the V segment lost 1 base, leaving 13 bases of the junction unmatched. The CDR3 is 18 amino acids. For the CDR3, the DNA is TGTGCCAGCAGTTTATCCCGCGGTGCGGGAGCGAGGTACAATGAGCAGTTCTTC. Encoded protein: CASSLSRGAGARYNEQFF.

This chain links TRBV27 with TRBJ2-1, with TRBD2 matching over 12 bases. V lost 6 bases, J lost 4 bases, and 10 bases stayed unmatched. Germline loops: CDR1 MNHEY, CDR2 SMNVEV (reference sequence). The CDR3 has 17 amino acids. The CDR3 DNA reads TGTGCCAGCAGCGTCGGAGGACTAGCGGGGAGGTACAATGAGCAGTTCTTC. Its protein is CASSVGGLAGRYNEQFF.

The rearrangement uses TRBV5-1 and TRBJ1-1; 8 bases are shared with TRBD1. After removal of 4 bases from V and 4 bases from J, the junction contained 6 bases not matched to a gene. This CDR3 spans 14 amino acids. Germline CDR1 reads SGHRS; CDR2 reads YFSETQ. CDR3 sequence reads: CASSPDRGGTEAFF. The CDR3 DNA is TGCGCCAGCAGCCCAGACAGGGGTGGCACTGAAGCTTTCTTT.

J is TRBJ2-1 and V is TRBV28, with 9 bases fitting TRBD1. Germline CDR1 is MDHEN and CDR2 is SYDVKM. Trimming at V came to 5 bases and at J to 7 bases, leaving 12 bases not matched to a gene. This CDR3 contains 16 residues. The CDR3, as DNA: TGTGCCAGCAGTCCCCTAACAGGGGGCGCGGGGAATGAGCAGTTCTTC. This translates into CASSPLTGGAGNEQFF.

V gene TRBV30 combines with J gene TRBJ2-7, with D hard to call. The V and J ends lost 2 bases and 1 base respectively, with 6 bases between them. From germline, CDR1 is GTSNPN and CDR2 SVGIG (reference sequence). The CDR3 totals 12 residues. The CDR3: CAWSPNSYEQYF. Written as DNA, the CDR3 is TGTGCCTGGAGTCCAAATTCCTACGAGCAGTACTTC.

This chain links TRBV4-1 with TRBJ1-4, with a tentative D call TRBD1 (5 bases). V gave up 1 base and J gave up 6 bases, with 12 bases separating them. The CDR3 contains 15 residues. Germline CDR1 MGHRA, CDR2 YSYEKL. CDR3 bases: TGCGCCAGCAGCCAAGTTCACGGGGGGGATGAAAAACTGTTTTTT. As protein: CASSQVHGGDEKLFF.

In nucleotides, the CDR3 is TGTGCCAGCAGTTCCCTGACTAGGAAAGCCGAAAATACGCAGTATTTT. As protein: CASSSLTRKAENTQYF. This chain uses TRBV27 with TRBJ2-3, with D maybe TRBD2 (6 bases). The V end was cut by 4 bases, the J end by 7 bases, with 21 bases between. Germline loops: CDR1 MNHEY, CDR2 SMNVEV (reference sequence). This CDR3 has 16 amino acids.

This chain links TRBV30 with TRBJ1-2; possible D gene TRBD1, 5 bases. The germline V gene encodes CDR1 GTSNPN and CDR2 SVGIG (reference sequence). Trimming removed 7 bases at V and 7 bases at J, with 10 bases between. This CDR3 comprises 10 residues. CDR3: CASRGIGYTF. The CDR3 nucleotides are TGTGCCTCCCGGGGGATTGGCTACACCTTC.

The chain employs TRBV4-2 and TRBJ2-1; 10 nucleotides agree with TRBD2. Germline assignment: CDR1 LGHNA and CDR2 YNFKEQ. V lost 4 bases and J lost 3; bases outside the gene matches: 3. The CDR3 has 15 residues. This chain's CDR3 is CASSPGLADYNEQFF. The CDR3 nucleotides read TGTGCCAGCAGCCCCGGACTAGCGGACTACAATGAGCAGTTCTTC.

This chain links TRBV5-6 with TRBJ1-4; no firm D call. This CDR3 has 15 residues. V lost 0 bases and J lost 4, with 10 bases in between. Germline V lookup: CDR1 SGHDT, CDR2 YYEEEE. This CDR3 is CASSLGAGFNEKLFF. In DNA, the CDR3 is TGTGCCAGCAGCTTGGGGGCAGGCTTTAATGAAAAACTGTTTTTT.

The chain combines TRBV9 with TRBJ2-3; 9 bases map to TRBD2. Germline assignment: CDR1 SGDLS and CDR2 YYNGEE. V lost 0 bases, J lost 3 bases, and 5 bases stayed unmatched. This CDR3 has 16 residues. The CDR3 protein is CASSVGAGGRTDTQYF. For the CDR3, the DNA is TGTGCCAGCAGCGTAGGAGCGGGGGGTCGAACAGATACGCAGTATTTT.

The V gene is TRBV6-5, the J gene TRBJ2-7, with D tentatively TRBD2 (5 bases). The germline V gene encodes CDR1 MNHEY and CDR2 SVGAGI. This CDR3 contains 13 residues. V dropped 6 bases and J dropped 2 bases, with 11 bases sitting between them. The chain's CDR3 is CASSITLAYEQYF. CDR3 bases: TGTGCCAGCAGCATAACACTAGCCTACGAGCAGTACTTC.

This clone was seen only a few times. The chain has TRBV7-8 and TRBJ2-1, with D possibly being TRBD2 (6 bases). Trimming pared 4 bases from V and 1 base from J, leaving 14 bases between. This CDR3 spans 16 amino acids. CDR1 and CDR2 from the germline V gene are SGHVS and FQNEAQ. Here the CDR3 reads CASSSVLGGSYNEQFF. CDR3 nucleotide sequence: TGTGCCAGCAGCTCAGTGCTGGGGGGTTCCTACAATGAGCAGTTCTTC.

This sequence joins TRBV15 and TRBJ2-3; 11 positions agree with TRBD2. Germline V CDR1 and CDR2: LNHNV, YYDKDF (reference sequence). J gave up 6 bases and V 8 bases, and 7 bases lay outside the gene matches. The length of the CDR3 is 14 residues. The CDR3 protein is CATRKVAGGDTQYF. The CDR3 nucleotides read TGTGCCACCCGCAAAGTAGCGGGAGGGGATACGCAGTATTTT.

This sequence joins TRBV19 and TRBJ1-4; a weak D match, TRBD1 (5 bases). Germline loops: CDR1 LNHDA, CDR2 SQIVND (reference sequence). The V end was cut by 7 bases, the J end by 8 bases, with 20 bases between. This CDR3 is built from 15 residues. The CDR3 coding sequence is TGTGCCAGTACAGGAGGGACCACGTATCGAGAAAAACTGTTTTTT. Its translation: CASTGGTTYREKLFF.

V usage is TRBV19 and J usage is TRBJ2-7; D may be TRBD2 (5 bases). Germline V gene data show CDR1 as LNHDA and CDR2 as SQIVND (reference sequence). V was trimmed by 7 bases and J by 4 bases, leaving 14 bases between them. The CDR3 runs 13 residues. Here the CDR3 reads CASTPRDSYEQYF. CDR3 DNA sequence: TGTGCCAGTACCCCCCGGGATTCGTACGAGCAGTACTTC.

The chain links TRBV13 to TRBJ2-2, with unresolved D. CDR1 is PRHDT, CDR2 FYEKMQ, per germline (reference sequence). There are 12 residues in the CDR3. V was trimmed by 1 base and J by 9 bases, leaving 6 bases between them. The CDR3 sequence: CASSLDSRELFF. CDR3 in DNA: TGTGCCAGCAGCTTAGACTCCCGGGAGCTGTTTTTT.